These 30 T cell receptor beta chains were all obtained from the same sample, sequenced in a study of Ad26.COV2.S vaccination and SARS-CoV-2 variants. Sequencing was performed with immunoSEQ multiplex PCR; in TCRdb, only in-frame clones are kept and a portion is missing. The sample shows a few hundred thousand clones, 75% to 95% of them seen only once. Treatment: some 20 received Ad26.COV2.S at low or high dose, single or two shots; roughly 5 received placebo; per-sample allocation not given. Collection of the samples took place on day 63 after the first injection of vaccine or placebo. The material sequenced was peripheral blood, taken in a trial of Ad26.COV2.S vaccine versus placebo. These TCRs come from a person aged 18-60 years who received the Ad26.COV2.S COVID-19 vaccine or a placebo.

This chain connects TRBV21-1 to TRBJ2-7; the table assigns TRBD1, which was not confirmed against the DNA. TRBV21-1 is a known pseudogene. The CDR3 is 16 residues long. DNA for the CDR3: TGTGCCAGCAGCAAAGTAGACAGGCCACTCGTCTACGAGCAGTACTTC. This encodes CASSKVDRPLVYEQYF.

The CDR3 region is CASSIDLGGEAFF. The CDR3 nucleotides read TGTGCCAGTAGTATAGATCTCGGGGGTGAAGCTTTCTTT. V is TRBV19 and J is TRBJ1-1, with D perhaps TRBD1 (5 bases). The germline V gene encodes CDR1 LNHDA and CDR2 SQIVND (reference sequence). The CDR3 contains 13 residues. V lost 0 bases and J 7 bases, leaving 9 bases between the germline ends.

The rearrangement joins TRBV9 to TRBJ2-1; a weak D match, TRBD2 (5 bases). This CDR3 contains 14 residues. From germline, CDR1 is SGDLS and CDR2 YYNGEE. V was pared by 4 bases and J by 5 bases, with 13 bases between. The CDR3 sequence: CASSSRVWNNEQFF. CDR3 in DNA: TGTGCCAGCAGCTCGCGGGTCTGGAACAATGAGCAGTTCTTC. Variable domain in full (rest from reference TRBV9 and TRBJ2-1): DSGVTQTPKHLITATGQRVTLRCSPRSGDLSVYWYQQSLDQGLQFLIQYYNGEERAKGNILERFSAQQFPDLHSELNLSSLELGDSALYFCASSSRVWNNEQFFGPGTRLTVL.

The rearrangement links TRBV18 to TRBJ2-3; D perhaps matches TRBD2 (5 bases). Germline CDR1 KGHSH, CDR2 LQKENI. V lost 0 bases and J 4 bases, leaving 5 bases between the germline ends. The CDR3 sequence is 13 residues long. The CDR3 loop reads CASSPPGADTQYF. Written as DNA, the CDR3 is TGTGCCAGCTCACCACCGGGAGCAGATACGCAGTATTTT.

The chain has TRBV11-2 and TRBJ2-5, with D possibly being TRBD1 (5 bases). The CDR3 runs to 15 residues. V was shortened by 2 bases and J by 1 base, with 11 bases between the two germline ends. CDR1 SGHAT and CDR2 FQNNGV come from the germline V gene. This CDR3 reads CASSLRQGLQETQYF. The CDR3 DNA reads TGTGCCAGCAGCTTAAGGCAGGGCCTCCAAGAGACCCAGTACTTC.

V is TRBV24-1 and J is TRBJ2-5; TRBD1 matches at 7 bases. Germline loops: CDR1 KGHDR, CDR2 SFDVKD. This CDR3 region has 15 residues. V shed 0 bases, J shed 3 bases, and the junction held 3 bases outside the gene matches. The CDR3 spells CATSDLWDSEETQYF. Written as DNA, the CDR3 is TGTGCCACCAGTGATTTGTGGGACAGCGAAGAGACCCAGTACTTC.

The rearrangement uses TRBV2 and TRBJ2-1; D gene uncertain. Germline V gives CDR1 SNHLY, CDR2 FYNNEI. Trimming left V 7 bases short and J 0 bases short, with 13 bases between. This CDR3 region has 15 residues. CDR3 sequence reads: CASKGKLSSYNEQFF. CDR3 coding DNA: TGTGCCAGCAAGGGCAAGCTAAGCTCCTACAATGAGCAGTTCTTC. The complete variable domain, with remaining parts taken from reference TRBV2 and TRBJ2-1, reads EPEVTQTPSHQVTQMGQEVILRCVPISNHLYFYWYRQILGQKVEFLVSFYNNEISEKSEIFDDQFSVERPDGSNFTLKIRSTKLEDSAMYFCASKGKLSSYNEQFFGPGTRLTVL.

The CDR3 reads CASSQASGGLETQYF. CDR3 bases: TGTGCCAGCAGCCAAGCTTCAGGGGGATTAGAGACCCAGTACTTC. J is TRBJ2-5 and V is TRBV3-1 (or the pseudogene TRBV3-2); 7 bases are shared with TRBD1. The junction had 6 bases not matched to a gene; V was cut back by 1 base and J by 4 bases. This CDR3 is 15 amino acids long. CDR1 is LGHDT and CDR2 is YNNKEL in the germline V gene (reference sequence).

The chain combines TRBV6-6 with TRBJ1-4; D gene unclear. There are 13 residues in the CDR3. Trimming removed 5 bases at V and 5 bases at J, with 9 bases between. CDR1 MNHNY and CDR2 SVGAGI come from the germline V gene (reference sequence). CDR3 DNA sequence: TGTGCCAGCAGTACCACAGAAAATGAAAAACTGTTTTTT. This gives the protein CASSTTENEKLFF.

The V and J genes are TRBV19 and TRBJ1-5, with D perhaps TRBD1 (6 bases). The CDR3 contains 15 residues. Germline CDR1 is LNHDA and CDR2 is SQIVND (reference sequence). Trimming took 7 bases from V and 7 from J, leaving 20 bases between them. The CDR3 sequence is CASTYWGGGGQPQHF. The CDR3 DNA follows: TGTGCCAGTACCTATTGGGGCGGGGGCGGACAGCCCCAGCATTTT.

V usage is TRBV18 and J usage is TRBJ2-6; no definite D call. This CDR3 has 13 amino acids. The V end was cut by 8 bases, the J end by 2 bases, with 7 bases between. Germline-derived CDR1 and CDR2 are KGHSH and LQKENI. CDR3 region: CASPPPGANVLTF. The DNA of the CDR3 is TGTGCCAGCCCTCCGCCTGGGGCCAACGTCCTGACTTTC.

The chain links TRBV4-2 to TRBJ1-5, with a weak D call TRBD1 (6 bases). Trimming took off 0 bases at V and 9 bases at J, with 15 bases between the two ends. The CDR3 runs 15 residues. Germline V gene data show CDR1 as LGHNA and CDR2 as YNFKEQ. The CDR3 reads CASSQEGSRGLPQHF. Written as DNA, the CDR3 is TGTGCCAGCAGCCAAGAGGGCAGCCGGGGGCTGCCCCAGCATTTT.

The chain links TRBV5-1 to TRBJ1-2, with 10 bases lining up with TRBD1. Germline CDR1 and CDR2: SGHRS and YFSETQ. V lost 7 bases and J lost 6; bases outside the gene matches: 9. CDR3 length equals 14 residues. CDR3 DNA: TGCGCCAGCGCTCCCGGGACAGGGGTTGATGGCTACACCTTC. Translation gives CASAPGTGVDGYTF.

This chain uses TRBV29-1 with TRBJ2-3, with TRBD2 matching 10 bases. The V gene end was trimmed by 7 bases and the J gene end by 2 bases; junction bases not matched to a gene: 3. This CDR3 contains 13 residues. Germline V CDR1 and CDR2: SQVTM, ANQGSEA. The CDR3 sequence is CSGGLADTDTQYF. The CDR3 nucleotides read TGCAGCGGCGGACTAGCGGACACAGATACGCAGTATTTT.

CDR3 region: CASSRTDNYEQYF. The CDR3, as DNA: TGCGCCAGCAGCCGGACAGACAACTACGAGCAGTACTTC. This chain uses TRBV5-1 with TRBJ2-7, with D maybe TRBD1 (6 bases). The V and J ends lost 4 bases and 3 bases respectively, with 11 bases between them. Germline values: CDR1 SGHRS, CDR2 YFSETQ. The length of the CDR3 is 13 residues. The variable domain in full, with the rest retrieved from reference TRBV5-1 and TRBJ2-7, is KAGVTQTPRYLIKTRGQQVTLSCSPISGHRSVSWYQQTPGQGLQFLFEYFSETQRNKGNFPGRFSGRQFSNSRSEMNVSTLELGDSALYLCASSRTDNYEQYFGPGTRLTVT.

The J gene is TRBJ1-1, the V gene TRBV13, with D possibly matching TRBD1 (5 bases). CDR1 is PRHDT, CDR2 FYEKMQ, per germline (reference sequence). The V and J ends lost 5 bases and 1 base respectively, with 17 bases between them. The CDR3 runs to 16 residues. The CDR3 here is CASSPRGTLGNTEAFF. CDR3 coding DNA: TGTGCCAGCAGCCCTAGGGGCACCCTAGGGAACACTGAAGCTTTCTTT.

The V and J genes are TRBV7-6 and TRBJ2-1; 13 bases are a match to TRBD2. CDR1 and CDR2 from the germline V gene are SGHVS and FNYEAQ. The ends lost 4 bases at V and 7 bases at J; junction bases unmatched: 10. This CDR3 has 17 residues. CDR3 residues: CASSSTSGRAFINEQFF. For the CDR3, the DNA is TGTGCCAGCAGCTCCACTAGCGGGAGGGCCTTTATAAATGAGCAGTTCTTC.

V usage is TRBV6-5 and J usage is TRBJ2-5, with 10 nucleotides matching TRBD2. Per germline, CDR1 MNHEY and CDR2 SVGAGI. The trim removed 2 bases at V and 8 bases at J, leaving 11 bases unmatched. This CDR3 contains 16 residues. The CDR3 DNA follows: TGTGCCAGCAGTTACGCTACTAGCGGGAATCCCCGTACCCAGTACTTC. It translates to CASSYATSGNPRTQYF.

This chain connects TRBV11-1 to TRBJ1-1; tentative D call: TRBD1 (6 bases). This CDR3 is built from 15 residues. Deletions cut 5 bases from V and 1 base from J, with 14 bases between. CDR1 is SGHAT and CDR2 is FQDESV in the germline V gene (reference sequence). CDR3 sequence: CASSPWGRGNTEAFF. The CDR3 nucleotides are TGTGCCAGCAGCCCCTGGGGCAGGGGGAACACTGAAGCTTTCTTT.

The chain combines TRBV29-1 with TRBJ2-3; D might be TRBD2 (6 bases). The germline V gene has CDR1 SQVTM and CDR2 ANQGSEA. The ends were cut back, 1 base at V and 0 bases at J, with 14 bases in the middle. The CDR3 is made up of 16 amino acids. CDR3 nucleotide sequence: TGCAGCGTTGAAGGGGGCATAGCGGAGAGCACAGATACGCAGTATTTT. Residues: CSVEGGIAESTDTQYF.

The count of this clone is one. CDR3 protein: CASSPTGFDTEAFF. As DNA, the CDR3 is TGTGCCAGCAGTCCCACAGGTTTCGACACTGAAGCTTTCTTT. The chain couples TRBV27 to TRBJ1-1, with D possibly being TRBD1 (5 bases). V gave up 5 bases and J gave up 3 bases, with 13 bases separating them. CDR3 length: 14 residues. Germline V gene sequence: CDR1 MNHEY, CDR2 SMNVEV (reference sequence).

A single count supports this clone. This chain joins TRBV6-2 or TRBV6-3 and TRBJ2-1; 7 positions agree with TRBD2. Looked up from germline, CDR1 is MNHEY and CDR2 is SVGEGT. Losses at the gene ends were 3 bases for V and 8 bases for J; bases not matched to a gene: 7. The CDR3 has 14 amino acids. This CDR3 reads CASSYTGRTYEQFF. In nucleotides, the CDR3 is TGTGCCAGCAGTTATACCGGGAGGACCTATGAGCAGTTCTTC.

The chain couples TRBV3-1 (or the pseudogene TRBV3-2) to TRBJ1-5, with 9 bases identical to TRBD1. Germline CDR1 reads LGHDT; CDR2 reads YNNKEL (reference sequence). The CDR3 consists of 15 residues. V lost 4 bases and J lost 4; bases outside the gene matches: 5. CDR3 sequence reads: CASSRGTGNNQPQHF. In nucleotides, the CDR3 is TGTGCCAGCAGCCGAGGGACAGGGAATAATCAGCCCCAGCATTTT.

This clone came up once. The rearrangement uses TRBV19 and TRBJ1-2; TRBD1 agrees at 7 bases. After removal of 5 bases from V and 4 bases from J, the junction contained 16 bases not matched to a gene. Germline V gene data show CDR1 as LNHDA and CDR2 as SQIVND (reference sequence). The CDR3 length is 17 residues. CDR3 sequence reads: CASSSPPQGMLFYGYTF. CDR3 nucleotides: TGTGCCAGTAGTTCTCCCCCACAGGGGATGCTATTCTATGGCTACACCTTC. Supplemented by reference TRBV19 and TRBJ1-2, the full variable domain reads DGGITQSPKYLFRKEGQNVTLSCEQNLNHDAMYWYRQDPGQGLRLIYYSQIVNDFQKGDIAEGYSVSREKKESFPLTVTSAQKNPTAFYLCASSSPPQGMLFYGYTFGSGTRLTVV.

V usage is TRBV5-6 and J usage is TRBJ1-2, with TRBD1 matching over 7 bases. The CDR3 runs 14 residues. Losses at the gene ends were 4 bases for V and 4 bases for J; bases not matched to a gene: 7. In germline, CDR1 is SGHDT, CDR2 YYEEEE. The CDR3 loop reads CASSKNPGGYGYTF. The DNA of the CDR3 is TGTGCCAGCAGCAAGAATCCAGGGGGCTATGGCTACACCTTC.

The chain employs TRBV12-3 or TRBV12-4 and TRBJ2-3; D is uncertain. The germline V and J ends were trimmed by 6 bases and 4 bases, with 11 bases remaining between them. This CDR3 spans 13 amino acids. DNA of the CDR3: TGTGCCAGCAGCCCGATCCCGGCAGATACGCAGTATTTT. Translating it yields CASSPIPADTQYF.

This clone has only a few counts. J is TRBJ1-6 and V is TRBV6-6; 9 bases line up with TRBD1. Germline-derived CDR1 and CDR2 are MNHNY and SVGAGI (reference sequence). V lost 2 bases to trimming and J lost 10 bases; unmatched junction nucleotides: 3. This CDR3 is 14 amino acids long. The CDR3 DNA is TGTGCCAGCAGTTACCCAACAGGGGGCTCACCCCTCCACTTT. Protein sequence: CASSYPTGGSPLHF.

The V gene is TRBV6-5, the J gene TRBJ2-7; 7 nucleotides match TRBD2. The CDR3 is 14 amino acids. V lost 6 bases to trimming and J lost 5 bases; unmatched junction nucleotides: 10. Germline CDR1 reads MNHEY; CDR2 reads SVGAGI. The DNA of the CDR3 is TGTGCCAGCAGGGGGGTCGGGCGGGAGAACGAGCAGTACTTC. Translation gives CASRGVGRENEQYF.

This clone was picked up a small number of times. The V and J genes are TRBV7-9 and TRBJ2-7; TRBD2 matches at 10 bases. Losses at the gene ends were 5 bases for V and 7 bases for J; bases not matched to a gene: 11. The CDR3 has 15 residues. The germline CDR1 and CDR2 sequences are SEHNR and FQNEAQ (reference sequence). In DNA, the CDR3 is TGTGCCAGCAGCGAACAAGCGGGAGGGCCGGTTGAGCAGTACTTC. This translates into CASSEQAGGPVEQYF. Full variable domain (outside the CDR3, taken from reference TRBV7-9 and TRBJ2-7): DTGVSQNPRHKITKRGQNVTFRCDPISEHNRLYWYRQTLGQGPEFLTYFQNEAQLEKSRLLSDRFSAERPKGSFSTLEIQRTEQGDSAMYLCASSEQAGGPVEQYFGPGTRLTVT.

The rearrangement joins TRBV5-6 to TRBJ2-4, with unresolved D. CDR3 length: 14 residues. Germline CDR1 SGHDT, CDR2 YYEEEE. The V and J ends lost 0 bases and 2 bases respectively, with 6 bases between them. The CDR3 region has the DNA TGTGCCAGCAGCTTGGCCCAGACCAAAAACATTCAGTACTTC. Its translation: CASSLAQTKNIQYF.